These 29 T cell receptor beta chains share one sample of origin, sequenced in a study of shared clonotypes between healthy human individuals. Terminally differentiated effector memory CD45RA+ cells were excluded from the naive CD8 cells, which were CD45RO-negative and positively selected for CCR7. TCRdb's copy holds only in-frame clones and misses some; the assay was immunoSEQ multiplex PCR. This table holds roughly 2,000,000 clones, roughly 95% found once. The specimen was naive CD8+ T cells from PBMCs. Receptors were obtained from a man younger than 35 in good health. Some clones in this sample may be carry-over from other donors' samples.

The chain combines TRBV15 with TRBJ2-3; unclear D gene. With 1 base removed from V and 2 bases from J, the gap between germline ends came to 10 bases. Germline assignment: CDR1 LNHNV and CDR2 YYDKDF (reference sequence). This CDR3 has 15 amino acids. In DNA, the CDR3 is TGTGCCACCAGCAGAGCCACTACCGCCACAGATACGCAGTATTTT. Translated: CATSRATTATDTQYF.

The chain links TRBV4-2 to TRBJ2-3, with D hard to call. This CDR3 spans 16 amino acids. Germline V gene sequence: CDR1 LGHNA, CDR2 YNFKEQ. V was trimmed by 3 bases and J by 0 bases, leaving 13 bases between them. Here the CDR3 reads CASSQRRTTSTDTQYF. CDR3 coding DNA: TGTGCCAGCAGCCAGCGGAGAACCACAAGCACAGATACGCAGTATTTT.

The CDR3 sequence: CASSHGTASYEQYF. The CDR3 region has the DNA TGCGCCAGCAGCCACGGGACAGCTTCGTACGAGCAGTACTTC. The chain has TRBV4-1 and TRBJ2-7, with 7 nucleotides matching TRBD1. Germline trimming cut 3 bases from V and 4 bases from J; bases unmatched to any gene: 6. Germline loops: CDR1 MGHRA, CDR2 YSYEKL. This CDR3 contains 14 residues.

The chain combines TRBV25-1 with TRBJ2-7, with D perhaps TRBD2 (5 bases). Looked up from germline, CDR1 is MGHDK and CDR2 is SYGVNS. Trimming removed 1 base at V and 1 base at J, with 14 bases between. The CDR3 length is 16 residues. CDR3 region: CASSEFTVRGSYEQYF. The CDR3 DNA reads TGTGCCAGCAGTGAATTTACGGTCCGAGGGTCCTACGAGCAGTACTTC.

This clone was counted a few times. Other DNA sequences of this sample code for an identical CDR3. The chain combines TRBV6-5 with TRBJ2-5; no firm D call. The ends were cut back, 0 bases at V and 2 bases at J, with 4 bases in the middle. Germline lookup yields CDR1 MNHEY and CDR2 SVGAGI. This CDR3 region has 13 residues. This CDR3 is CASSYSGQETQYF. CDR3 DNA: TGTGCCAGCAGTTACTCAGGGCAAGAGACCCAGTACTTC.

The chain uses TRBV25-1 and TRBJ2-7; TRBD2 aligns across 7 bases. The V gene's germline CDR1 is MGHDK and CDR2 SYGVNS. After removal of 0 bases from V and 3 bases from J, the junction contained 2 bases not matched to a gene. CDR3 size: 14 residues. In DNA form, the CDR3 reads TGTGCCAGCAGTGAATATACGGGAGGCTACGAGCAGTACTTC. Its translation: CASSEYTGGYEQYF.

The chain joins TRBV7-2 to TRBJ2-1, with D uncertain. The CDR3 covers 14 residues. The germline CDR1 and CDR2 sequences are SGHTA and FQGNSA. The V and J ends lost 6 bases and 0 bases respectively, with 9 bases between them. The CDR3 coding sequence is TGTGCCAGCAGTTACAAGAGCTCCTACAATGAGCAGTTCTTC. Translated, it gives CASSYKSSYNEQFF.

The chain is built from TRBV4-3 and TRBJ2-1; 14 bases map to TRBD2. CDR3 length equals 17 residues. CDR1 is LGHNA and CDR2 is YSLEER in the germline V gene. J was trimmed by 7 bases and V by 4 bases; bases with no gene match: 9. The CDR3 DNA reads as TGCGCCAGCAGCCCGGGACTAGCGGGAGCTTTGGGAAATGAGCAGTTCTTC. This translates into CASSPGLAGALGNEQFF.

This chain connects TRBV7-6 to TRBJ1-4; D ambiguous. Trimming cost V 2 bases and J 4 bases, with 17 bases left between them. Germline CDR1 is SGHVS and CDR2 is FNYEAQ. CDR3 size: 17 residues. CDR3 loop: CASSLTPGAGDNEKLFF. DNA of the CDR3: TGTGCCAGCAGCTTAACGCCGGGCGCCGGGGATAATGAAAAACTGTTTTTT. Filled out from reference TRBV7-6 and TRBJ1-4, the complete variable domain reads GAGVSQSPRYKVTKRGQDVALRCDPISGHVSLYWYRQALGQGPEFLTYFNYEAQQDKSGLPNDRFSAERPEGSISTLTIQRTEQRDSAMYRCASSLTPGAGDNEKLFFGSGTQLSVL.

This rearrangement joins TRBV6-6 to TRBJ1-1; D is unclear. Germline CDR1 and CDR2: MNHNY and SVGAGI (reference sequence). Trimming shortened V by 6 bases and J by 5 bases, and 13 bases separated the two germline ends. The CDR3 is made up of 13 amino acids. This chain's CDR3 is CASSPLLITEAFF. The CDR3 DNA sequence: TGTGCCAGCAGCCCGCTTTTGATTACTGAAGCTTTCTTT.

The chain links TRBV10-3 to TRBJ2-7, with a possible D match to TRBD2 (6 bases). CDR3 length equals 13 residues. V lost 11 bases and J lost 4, with 18 bases in between. Germline V gene lookup returns CDR1 ENHRY and CDR2 SYGVKD. The CDR3: CAVRRGDPYEQYF. CDR3 nucleotides: TGTGCCGTACGACGCGGGGATCCGTACGAGCAGTACTTC.

The gene calls are TRBV7-9 and TRBJ1-4, with 9 bases fitting TRBD1. V lost 5 bases and J lost 4; bases outside the gene matches: 14. There are 18 residues in the CDR3. Germline V gives CDR1 SEHNR, CDR2 FQNEAQ (reference sequence). The CDR3 is CASSPVPGQGSDNEKLFF. CDR3 nucleotides: TGTGCCAGCAGCCCAGTCCCGGGACAGGGTTCGGATAATGAAAAACTGTTTTTT.

The sample holds one count of this clone. Distinct nucleotide sequences in the sample also encode this CDR3. This chain joins TRBV9 and TRBJ2-1, with D tentatively TRBD1 (6 bases). Trimming shortened V by 2 bases and J by 7 bases, and 10 bases separated the two germline ends. CDR3 size: 13 residues. The germline V gene encodes CDR1 SGDLS and CDR2 YYNGEE. The CDR3 is CASSVSGVNEQFF. CDR3 nucleotides: TGTGCCAGCAGCGTTTCAGGGGTGAATGAGCAGTTCTTC.

Concerning this clone itself: This specimen includes other DNA sequences encoding the same CDR3. The chain carries TRBV5-4 and TRBJ2-7; 7 bases align to TRBD2. The J segment lost 5 bases and the V segment lost 0 bases, leaving 2 bases of the junction unmatched. The CDR3 loop spans 13 amino acids. The V gene's germline CDR1 is SGHNT and CDR2 YYREEE (reference sequence). The CDR3, as DNA: TGTGCCAGCAGCTTGGGACTAGCCAACGAGCAGTACTTC. The encoded protein is CASSLGLANEQYF.

This chain connects TRBV9 to TRBJ1-4, with unresolved D. Trimming took off 0 bases at V and 12 bases at J, with 9 bases between the two ends. CDR1 and CDR2 (germline): SGDLS, YYNGEE. CDR3 length equals 12 residues. The CDR3 sequence is CASSVVGRELFF. The CDR3 bases are TGTGCCAGCAGCGTAGTGGGCCGGGAACTGTTTTTT.

The chain combines TRBV27 with TRBJ2-7; D might be TRBD2 (7 bases). Germline V lookup: CDR1 MNHEY, CDR2 SMNVEV (reference sequence). V was trimmed by 3 bases and J by 3 bases, leaving 18 bases between them. This CDR3 is built from 16 residues. In nucleotides, the CDR3 is TGTGCCAGCAGTTTTAACCCCGGCGGGGGCATCTACGAGCAGTACTTC. Its protein product is CASSFNPGGGIYEQYF.

The chain recombines TRBV6-5 with TRBJ2-2; D gene uncertain. The CDR3 consists of 14 residues. The V end was cut by 4 bases, the J end by 2 bases, with 8 bases between. Looked up from germline, CDR1 is MNHEY and CDR2 is SVGAGI. Written as DNA, the CDR3 is TGTGCCAGCAGTTCGGTCGCTAACACCGGGGAGCTGTTTTTT. This encodes CASSSVANTGELFF.

This rearrangement joins TRBV7-8 to TRBJ2-3; 11 bases are shared with TRBD2. Germline CDR1 reads SGHVS; CDR2 reads FQNEAQ. J lost 0 bases, V lost 2 bases, and 13 bases had no gene match. The CDR3 is 20 amino acids. Written as DNA, the CDR3 is TGTGCCAGCAGCTTAAGACTAGCGGGATCTCTCATGACTAGCACAGATACGCAGTATTTT. This codes for CASSLRLAGSLMTSTDTQYF. Using reference TRBV7-8 and TRBJ2-3 for the parts outside the CDR3, the full variable domain is GAGVSQSPRYKVAKRGQDVALRCDPISGHVSLFWYQQALGQGPEFLTYFQNEAQLDKSGLPSDRFFAERPEGSVSTLKIQRTQQEDSAVYLCASSLRLAGSLMTSTDTQYFGPGTRLTVL.

The V call is TRBV6-5, the J call TRBJ1-2, with 9 positions matching TRBD1. In germline, CDR1 is MNHEY, CDR2 SVGAGI. Trimming cost V 2 bases and J 7 bases; bases outside gene matches: 5. The CDR3 has 14 amino acids. In DNA, the CDR3 is TGTGCCAGCAGTTACCAGACAGGGGGTGGTGGCTACACCTTC. Its protein product is CASSYQTGGGGYTF.

The chain couples TRBV30 to TRBJ2-1, with TRBD2 matching over 13 bases. The germline gives CDR1 GTSNPN, CDR2 SVGIG (reference sequence). With V trimmed by 3 bases and J by 4 bases, 9 bases remained unmatched. The CDR3 is 17 residues long. CDR3 coding DNA: TGTGCCTGGAGCCCCCCGGGACTAGCGGGGCCGTACAATGAGCAGTTCTTC. As protein: CAWSPPGLAGPYNEQFF.

This clone was seen only once. The chain carries TRBV7-9 and TRBJ2-7; TRBD1 aligns across 7 bases. V dropped 4 bases and J dropped 7; count of bases not matched to a gene: 4. CDR3 length equals 12 residues. Per germline, CDR1 SEHNR and CDR2 FQNEAQ (reference sequence). CDR3 protein: CASSWDSPEQYF. The CDR3 DNA reads as TGTGCCAGCAGCTGGGACAGCCCTGAGCAGTACTTC.

This chain links TRBV7-9 with TRBJ2-1, with TRBD1 matching 8 bases. CDR1 and CDR2 (germline): SEHNR, FQNEAQ (reference sequence). The CDR3 consists of 16 residues. Germline trimming cut 5 bases from V and 10 bases from J; bases unmatched to any gene: 16. CDR3 sequence: CASSPRNRTGTREQFF. For the CDR3, the DNA is TGTGCCAGCAGCCCTCGAAACCGGACAGGGACACGAGAGCAGTTCTTC.

This clone has a single count. The rearrangement links TRBV7-9 to TRBJ2-7; D may be TRBD2 (6 bases). In germline, CDR1 is SEHNR, CDR2 FQNEAQ (reference sequence). This CDR3 contains 13 residues. The V end was cut by 5 bases, the J end by 6 bases, with 14 bases between. In DNA form, the CDR3 reads TGTGCCAGCAGCCCCCGAACTAGCAGCGAGCAGTACTTC. This sequence encodes CASSPRTSSEQYF.

The chain couples TRBV29-1 to TRBJ2-7, with 8 positions matching TRBD1. Germline V gene lookup returns CDR1 SQVTM and CDR2 ANQGSEA. The CDR3 consists of 13 residues. The junction had 6 bases not matched to a gene; V was cut back by 5 bases and J by 3 bases. The CDR3 protein is CSVKTGAFYEQYF. CDR3 nucleotides: TGCAGCGTTAAGACAGGGGCCTTCTACGAGCAGTACTTC.

On this clone itself: Additional DNA sequences in this sample encode the identical CDR3. V and J are TRBV28 and TRBJ2-3, with D perhaps given as TRBD1 or TRBD2 (5 bases each). This CDR3 is 14 amino acids long. The germline V gene has CDR1 MDHEN and CDR2 SYDVKM. Trimming shortened V by 3 bases and J by 4 bases, and 11 bases separated the two germline ends. DNA of the CDR3: TGTGCCAGCAGTTTGGGGACGGGCCCAGATACGCAGTATTTT. Its translation is CASSLGTGPDTQYF.

A few counts support this clone. Other nucleotide sequences from this sample produce the same CDR3. The genes are TRBV7-6 and TRBJ2-1; 11 bases are a match to TRBD2. The CDR3 has 16 amino acids. Trimming cost V 5 bases and J 1 base; bases outside gene matches: 4. The germline CDR1 and CDR2 sequences are SGHVS and FNYEAQ. The CDR3 is CASSPRTSGSYNEQFF. CDR3 nucleotides: TGTGCCAGCAGCCCTAGGACTAGCGGGTCCTACAATGAGCAGTTCTTC.

V usage is TRBV9 and J usage is TRBJ1-2; 9 bases are shared with TRBD1. After removal of 4 bases from V and 8 bases from J, the junction contained 9 bases not matched to a gene. Germline V CDR1 and CDR2: SGDLS, YYNGEE. The CDR3 sequence is 14 residues long. The CDR3 here is CASSPGTGNLGYTF. The CDR3 bases are TGTGCCAGCAGCCCAGGGACAGGGAATCTGGGCTACACCTTC.

The V and J genes are TRBV7-9 and TRBJ1-1; D might be TRBD1 (6 bases). The CDR3 length is 15 residues. From germline, CDR1 is SEHNR and CDR2 FQNEAQ (reference sequence). V was cut by 6 bases and J by 0 bases, with 14 bases left in between. The CDR3 DNA reads as TGTGCCAGCAGACCGAGGACAGCCCTGAACACTGAAGCTTTCTTT. Translated: CASRPRTALNTEAFF. The full variable domain, in which reference TRBV7-9 and TRBJ1-1 provide the parts outside the CDR3, is DTGVSQNPRHKITKRGQNVTFRCDPISEHNRLYWYRQTLGQGPEFLTYFQNEAQLEKSRLLSDRFSAERPKGSFSTLEIQRTEQGDSAMYLCASRPRTALNTEAFFGQGTRLTVV.

This clone was counted a few times. The genes are TRBV27 and TRBJ2-7; D is tentatively TRBD1 or TRBD2 (6 bases each). The germline V gene encodes CDR1 MNHEY and CDR2 SMNVEV (reference sequence). This CDR3 has 14 residues. Trimming took off 1 base at V and 2 bases at J, with 9 bases between the two ends. The CDR3 coding sequence is TGTGCCAGCAGTTTATTTGGGGGGCCCTACGAGCAGTACTTC. Protein: CASSLFGGPYEQYF.